This T cell receptor beta chain was found in a study of T-cell memory formation after mild COVID-19. On the study more broadly: TCR clusters were mostly confined to one donor each. Overall study results and limits: Within pre-infection memory, some responding clones were found, suggesting cross-reactive memory joined. Clones that contracted from day 15 to 85 had balanced CD4/CD8; later expanders were CD4+ biased. Largely, contracting CD4+ clones fell within CM and EM, and contracting CD8+ clones within EMRA.

TCRdb passed the 5' RACE reads through MiXCR, listing each CDR3 protein once. Seen here are 110,000 to 150,000 distinct CDR3 sequences, almost 25% observed once, and the top ten hold roughly a quarter. Remarks on this clonotype: Its antigen is unidentified.

Sequencing input: PBMCs or a T cell subset sorted from them (not recorded which). This TCR came from an adult woman who had mild COVID-19 (a few samples of this study predate the infection). Cell type and time point are not known.

This chain's CDR3 is CASSQEDRSSYEQYF. The CDR3 coding sequence is TGCGCCAGCAGCCAAGAAGACCGTAGCTCCTACGAGCAGTACTTC. The chain joins TRBV4-1 to TRBJ2-7; D is unresolved. This CDR3 contains 15 residues. The germline gives CDR1 MGHRA, CDR2 YSYEKL. V shed 0 bases and J shed 0 bases, with 9 bases lying between them.